This entry lists 22 T cell receptor beta chains sequenced from one sample in a study of blood T cell repertoires in COVID-19. Generated by immunoSEQ multiplex PCR, the TCRdb table keeps only in-frame clones and is missing some. The sample includes approximately 400,000 clones, approximately 77% of them seen just once. The sequenced sample consisted of peripheral blood. These receptors all come from a human donor with acute or convalescent COVID-19. The donor label of this sample is uncertain.

This clone was recorded only once. The chain has TRBV6-5 and TRBJ2-5, with TRBD1 matching 11 bases. CDR1 MNHEY and CDR2 SVGAGI come from the germline V gene. This CDR3 spans 15 amino acids. J lost 5 bases, V lost 4 bases, and 6 bases had no gene match. The CDR3, as DNA: TGTGCCAGCAGTTCCCCCGGACAGGGGGCGGAGACCCAGTACTTC. Translated: CASSSPGQGAETQYF.

This chain links TRBV7-6 with TRBJ1-3, with a tentative D call TRBD1 (5 bases). CDR3 length: 15 residues. Germline CDR1 is SGHVS and CDR2 is FNYEAQ. Trimming removed 5 bases from V and 2 bases from J, with 13 bases in between. Here the CDR3 DNA reads TGTGCCAGCAGCCAAGGGGCACAGGCTGGAAACACCATATATTTT. Its translation is CASSQGAQAGNTIYF.

A few counts support this clone. J is TRBJ1-1 and V is TRBV28, with D hard to call. The germline CDR1 and CDR2 sequences are MDHEN and SYDVKM. Between the trimmed V and J ends, which lost 6 bases and 0 bases, there was a span of 11 bases. This CDR3 region has 14 residues. The CDR3 DNA is TGTGCCAGCAGCCCCGCACACATGAACACTGAAGCTTTCTTT. This gives the protein CASSPAHMNTEAFF.

This clone was observed a few times. The rearrangement joins TRBV20-1 to TRBJ2-5; TRBD1 is a possible D gene (5 bases). V was shortened by 4 bases and J by 5 bases, with 8 bases between the two germline ends. The germline CDR1 and CDR2 sequences are DFQATT and SNEGSKA (reference sequence). The CDR3 has 11 amino acids. CDR3 sequence reads: CSAKGDETQYF. The CDR3 bases are TGCAGTGCTAAAGGGGATGAGACCCAGTACTTC.

V usage is TRBV5-6 and J usage is TRBJ2-7; weak D call: TRBD2 (6 bases). The CDR3 consists of 16 residues. Between the trimmed V and J ends, which lost 3 bases and 2 bases, there was a span of 18 bases. Germline CDR1 SGHDT, CDR2 YYEEEE. CDR3 bases: TGTGCCAGCAGCTCGGGTCGCGGGGATACCACCTACGAGCAGTACTTC. Encoded protein: CASSSGRGDTTYEQYF.

V gene TRBV7-9 combines with J gene TRBJ2-6, with TRBD2 as a possible D gene (5 bases). Germline lookup yields CDR1 SEHNR and CDR2 FQNEAQ (reference sequence). CDR3 length: 16 residues. The V end was cut by 5 bases, the J end by 1 base, with 12 bases between. CDR3 in amino acids: CASSIPGISGANVLTF. CDR3 DNA: TGTGCCAGCAGCATACCCGGGATATCTGGGGCCAACGTCCTGACTTTC.

CDR3 residues: CASSLKGDLGEKLFF. CDR3 sequence (DNA): TGCGCCAGCAGCTTGAAGGGGGATTTAGGGGAAAAACTGTTTTTT. The chain has TRBV5-1 and TRBJ1-4; D is perhaps TRBD1 (6 bases). The CDR3 runs to 15 residues. Germline V gene data show CDR1 as SGHRS and CDR2 as YFSETQ. V was cut by 1 base and J by 8 bases, with 15 bases left in between.

This clone showed up just a few times. The gene calls are TRBV12-3 or TRBV12-4 and TRBJ1-1; no clear D. The V and J ends lost 4 bases and 3 bases respectively, with 3 bases between them. The CDR3 covers 11 residues. The CDR3 DNA reads as TGTGCCAGCAGTTCCGACACTGAAGCTTTCTTT. Translating gives CASSSDTEAFF.

The V and J genes are TRBV19 and TRBJ2-2, with D possibly being TRBD1 (5 bases). V was cut by 7 bases and J by 6 bases, with 21 bases left in between. Germline CDR1 reads LNHDA; CDR2 reads SQIVND (reference sequence). The CDR3 length is 16 residues. DNA for the CDR3: TGTGCCAGTAATTCCAATCGTGACAGCACCCCCGGGGAGCTGTTTTTT. Protein: CASNSNRDSTPGELFF.

The V and J genes are TRBV6-5 and TRBJ1-5, with D possibly being TRBD1 (6 bases). The CDR3 totals 14 residues. Germline loops: CDR1 MNHEY, CDR2 SVGAGI. Trimming left V 6 bases short and J 3 bases short, with 12 bases between. The CDR3 loop reads CASSGRGYNQPQHF. CDR3 sequence (DNA): TGTGCCAGCAGCGGCAGGGGCTACAATCAGCCCCAGCATTTT.

V usage is TRBV5-4 and J usage is TRBJ2-1; D unresolved. The CDR3 consists of 16 residues. Germline V CDR1 and CDR2: SGHNT, YYREEE (reference sequence). The V gene lost 1 base and the J gene lost 4 bases, with 15 bases spanning the gap. The CDR3 spells CASSLTLRASYNEQFF. The CDR3 bases are TGTGCCAGCAGCTTGACTTTAAGAGCGAGTTACAATGAGCAGTTCTTC.

With respect to this clone: Compared with germline, one end of the junction differs, possibly owing to a read error. The rearrangement joins TRBV6-1 to TRBJ2-7, with 13 nucleotides matching TRBD2. CDR1 is MNHNS, CDR2 SASEGT, per germline. The CDR3 sequence is 15 residues long. The CDR3 here is CASREGTSGNYEQYF. The CDR3 region has the DNA TGTGCCAGCAGGGAAGGGACTAGCGGGAACTACGAGCAGTACTTC.

The table lists this clone with a count of one. This CDR3 is CASSPLWARGAEAFF. Written as DNA, the CDR3 is TGTGCCAGCTCACCACTTTGGGCTAGGGGCGCTGAAGCTTTCTTT. The chain links TRBV18 to TRBJ1-1, with D tentatively TRBD1 (5 bases). Between the trimmed V and J ends, which lost 1 base and 6 bases, there was a span of 15 bases. The CDR3 loop spans 15 amino acids. Per germline, CDR1 KGHSH and CDR2 LQKENI.

Only one count was recorded for this clone. V usage is TRBV5-4 and J usage is TRBJ2-7, with 7 positions matching TRBD2. V gave up 1 base and J gave up 5 bases; unmatched junction bases: 3. The CDR3 totals 13 residues. Germline loops: CDR1 SGHNT, CDR2 YYREEE (reference sequence). This chain's CDR3 is CASSLPLADEQYF. The CDR3, as DNA: TGTGCCAGCAGCTTGCCCCTAGCGGACGAGCAGTACTTC.

This chain links TRBV4-1 with TRBJ2-2; 11 nucleotides match TRBD1. V was clipped by 4 bases and J by 7 bases; unmatched bases: 11. The CDR3 extends over 17 amino acids. Germline V gene sequence: CDR1 MGHRA, CDR2 YSYEKL. CDR3: CASSRRAPGQGDGELFF. The CDR3 DNA follows: TGCGCCAGCAGCCGGAGAGCACCGGGACAGGGGGACGGGGAGCTGTTTTTT.

The chain carries TRBV3-1 (or the pseudogene TRBV3-2) and TRBJ2-3, with 8 positions matching TRBD2. The CDR3 is 16 amino acids. J lost 0 bases, V lost 0 bases, and 2 bases had no gene match. CDR1 is LGHDT, CDR2 YNNKEL, per germline (reference sequence). DNA of the CDR3: TGTGCCAGCAGCCAAGAGCGGGGGGTAAGCACAGATACGCAGTATTTT. It specifies CASSQERGVSTDTQYF.

Details on this clone: Other DNA sequences within the sample encode an identical CDR3. The genes are TRBV28 and TRBJ2-3; TRBD1 aligns across 11 bases. This CDR3 is built from 17 residues. The germline CDR1 and CDR2 sequences are MDHEN and SYDVKM. V was clipped by 5 bases and J by 2 bases; unmatched bases: 9. CDR3 DNA sequence: TGTGCCAGCAGTACTCCCGGACAGGGGGCCTCCACAGATACGCAGTATTTT. Encoded protein: CASSTPGQGASTDTQYF.

The gene calls are TRBV24-1 and TRBJ2-7, with TRBD1 matching over 7 bases. V shed 3 bases, J shed 6 bases, and the junction held 4 bases outside the gene matches. Germline CDR1 and CDR2: KGHDR and SFDVKD. The CDR3 is 13 residues long. CDR3 residues: CATSDLDRAEQYF. The CDR3 DNA reads as TGTGCCACCAGTGATCTCGACAGGGCCGAGCAGTACTTC.

The V gene is TRBV6-5, the J gene TRBJ1-2, with TRBD1 identical over 8 bases. The CDR3 totals 14 residues. The junction had 12 bases not matched to a gene; V was cut back by 7 bases and J by 8 bases. Germline CDR1 is MNHEY and CDR2 is SVGAGI. The CDR3 spells CASTGGLPKGGYTF. The DNA for the CDR3 is TGTGCCAGCACAGGGGGCCTCCCAAAAGGAGGCTACACCTTC.

The V gene is TRBV5-1, the J gene TRBJ1-2, with 7 bases that match TRBD1. The CDR3 runs to 15 residues. Trimming took 3 bases from V and 3 from J; bases not matched to a gene: 8. Germline V gene lookup returns CDR1 SGHRS and CDR2 YFSETQ. CDR3 sequence (DNA): TGCGCCAGCAGCTCCAGTCCGGGACAGCACTATGGCTACACCTTC. Its protein is CASSSSPGQHYGYTF.

This chain links TRBV9 with TRBJ2-1; tentative D call: TRBD1 (6 bases). Germline CDR1 is SGDLS and CDR2 is YYNGEE. V was cut by 0 bases and J by 0 bases, with 10 bases left in between. CDR3 size: 16 residues. This chain's CDR3 is CASSVARGNSYNEQFF. The CDR3 bases are TGTGCCAGCAGCGTAGCTAGGGGGAACTCCTACAATGAGCAGTTCTTC.

About this clone: The sample carries other DNA sequences with the same CDR3. The V call is TRBV3-1 (or the pseudogene TRBV3-2), the J call TRBJ2-1, with D unresolved. CDR3 length equals 12 residues. Germline lookup yields CDR1 LGHDT and CDR2 YNNKEL (reference sequence). V lost 2 bases to trimming and J lost 7 bases, with 6 bases between them. CDR3 DNA sequence: TGTGCCAGCAGCCAATCCCGGAATGAGCAGTTCTTC. Its translation is CASSQSRNEQFF.